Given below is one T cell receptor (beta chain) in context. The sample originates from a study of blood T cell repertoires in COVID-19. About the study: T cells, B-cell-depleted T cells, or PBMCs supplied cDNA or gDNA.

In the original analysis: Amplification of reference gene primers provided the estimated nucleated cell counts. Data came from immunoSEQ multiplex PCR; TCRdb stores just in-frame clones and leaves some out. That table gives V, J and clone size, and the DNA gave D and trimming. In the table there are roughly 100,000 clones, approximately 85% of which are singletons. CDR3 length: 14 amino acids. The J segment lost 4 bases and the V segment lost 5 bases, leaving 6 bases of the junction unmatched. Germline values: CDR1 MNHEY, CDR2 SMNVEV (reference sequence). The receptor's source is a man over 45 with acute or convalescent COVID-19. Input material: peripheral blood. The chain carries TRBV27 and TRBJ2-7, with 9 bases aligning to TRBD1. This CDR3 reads CASSAGQGPYEQYF. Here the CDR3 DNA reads TGTGCCAGCAGTGCTGGACAGGGGCCTTACGAGCAGTACTTC.